This TCR beta chain was retrieved from a study of cytomegalovirus exposure and HLA in healthy donors. Method: immunoSEQ multiplex PCR; TCRdb's copy keeps in-frame clones and lacks some. Here the sample spans some 84,000 clones, roughly 88% being singletons. This clone appeared once. The CDR3 length is 17 residues. Germline V gives CDR1 SEHNR, CDR2 FQNEAQ (reference sequence). J was trimmed by 2 bases and V by 2 bases; bases with no gene match: 7. The receptor was derived from a young man in good health and CMV-seronegative. Sequencing was carried out using PBMCs. The J gene is TRBJ2-7, the V gene TRBV7-9; 12 positions agree with TRBD1. This chain's CDR3 is CASSLTRDRGLPYEQYF. The CDR3 nucleotides are TGTGCCAGCAGCTTAACCAGGGACAGGGGGCTCCCCTACGAGCAGTACTTC.